The 15 T cell receptor beta chains given below trace back to one sample, sequenced in a study of T cell repertoires in cytomegalovirus infection. No cognate antigen is known for these TCRs. TCRdb reanalysed the reads using MiXCR and keeps one entry per CDR3 protein. The profile shows approximately 260,000 distinct CDR3 sequences, 20% to 25% of them singletons. The starting material was cultured PBMCs, obtained from culture after CMV antigen stimulation. The source of these receptors is a human donor in good health (CMV status not recorded). Some clones in this sample may be carry-over from other donors' samples.

This clonotype was found a few times. CDR3: CASSPGNRTDTQYF. CDR3 DNA sequence: TGTGCCAGCAGCCCCGGGAACCGCACAGATACGCAGTATTTT. The rearrangement joins TRBV5-6 to TRBJ2-3, with a tentative D call TRBD2 (5 bases). Trimming took off 4 bases at V and 1 base at J, with 10 bases between the two ends. Per germline, CDR1 SGHDT and CDR2 YYEEEE. The CDR3 contains 14 residues.

This clonotype has only a few counts. The chain uses TRBV4-1 and TRBJ2-2, with 7 bases matching TRBD1. CDR3 length equals 15 residues. Trimming took 1 base from V and 7 from J; bases not matched to a gene: 6. Germline V CDR1 and CDR2: MGHRA, YSYEKL. The CDR3 region is CASSQVYRGDGELFF. CDR3 coding DNA: TGCGCCAGCAGCCAAGTGTACAGGGGAGACGGGGAGCTGTTTTTT.

This chain joins TRBV5-4 and TRBJ2-1; 9 positions agree with TRBD2. Looked up from germline, CDR1 is SGHNT and CDR2 is YYREEE (reference sequence). This CDR3 is 15 amino acids long. V dropped 3 bases and J dropped 2; count of bases not matched to a gene: 3. CDR3 DNA: TGTGCCAGCAGCTATCGACTAGCGGCCTACAATGAGCAGTTCTTC. This gives the protein CASSYRLAAYNEQFF.

Ten or more counts support this clonotype. This rearrangement joins TRBV7-2 to TRBJ2-4; 8 bases map to TRBD2. After removal of 5 bases from V and 0 bases from J, the junction contained 6 bases not matched to a gene. From germline, CDR1 is SGHTA and CDR2 FQGNSA. This CDR3 has 16 residues. CDR3 bases: TGTGCCAGCAGCCCGGGGGGGGCGGAAGCCAAAAACATTCAGTACTTC. It codes for CASSPGGAEAKNIQYF.

The CDR3: CASASGGYGGYTF. CDR3 coding DNA: TGTGCCAGCGCATCAGGGGGCTATGGGGGCTACACCTTC. The chain recombines TRBV12-3 or TRBV12-4 with TRBJ1-2, with TRBD1 matching over 8 bases. After removal of 8 bases from V and 8 bases from J, the junction contained 10 bases not matched to a gene. CDR3 size: 13 residues.

This clonotype was seen a few times. The chain links TRBV7-6 to TRBJ2-2, with D tentatively TRBD1 or TRBD2 (5 bases each). V lost 4 bases to trimming and J lost 6 bases, with 12 bases between them. In germline, CDR1 is SGHVS, CDR2 FNYEAQ. CDR3 size: 14 residues. CDR3: CASSYRTLSGELFF. The DNA of the CDR3 is TGTGCCAGCAGCTACAGGACTCTTTCCGGGGAGCTGTTTTTT.

This clonotype has a count of ten or more. V usage is TRBV27 and J usage is TRBJ1-5, with TRBD1 matching 9 bases. CDR1 and CDR2 (germline): MNHEY, SMNVEV (reference sequence). The length of the CDR3 is 12 residues. V gave up 8 bases and J gave up 5 bases; unmatched junction bases: 1. The CDR3 here is CASGDRDQPQHF. The CDR3 DNA sequence: TGTGCCAGCGGGGACAGGGATCAGCCCCAGCATTTT.

The CDR3 nucleotides read TGTGCCAGCACCAACGGGGGGGGATCGAGCAATCAGCCCCAGCATTTT. Amino acids: CASTNGGGSSNQPQHF. The chain carries TRBV6-2 or TRBV6-3 and TRBJ1-5, with D possibly TRBD1 on 5 matching bases. The CDR3 spans 16 residues. Deletions cut 7 bases from V and 1 base from J, with 17 bases between. Germline V gene lookup returns CDR1 MNHEY and CDR2 SVGEGT.

Turning to this clonotype: This may stem from a read error, because a much larger clone lies one nucleotide away. In DNA form, the CDR3 reads TGTGCCAGCAGCCACCAACTAGCGGGAGACACTGAGCAGTTCTTC. Translating gives CASSHQLAGDTEQFF. The J gene is TRBJ2-1, the V gene TRBV4-2, with TRBD2 matching over 11 bases. The CDR3 consists of 15 residues. The V segment lost 3 bases and the J segment 9 bases; nucleotides outside the gene matches: 7. Germline-derived CDR1 and CDR2 are LGHNA and YNFKEQ.

This clonotype has ten or more counts. J is TRBJ2-1 and V is TRBV7-6; no reliable D call. The germline V gene has CDR1 SGHVS and CDR2 FNYEAQ. This CDR3 region has 13 residues. V was cut by 1 base and J by 7 bases, with 8 bases left in between. The CDR3 DNA reads TGTGCCAGCAGCTTAGGTCTTGGTAATGAGCAGTTCTTC. This translates into CASSLGLGNEQFF.

This clonotype was observed many times. The chain employs TRBV7-2 and TRBJ2-3; no clear D. The V end was cut by 4 bases, the J end by 3 bases, with 20 bases between. CDR1 and CDR2 from the germline V gene are SGHTA and FQGNSA. The CDR3 is made up of 17 amino acids. As DNA, the CDR3 is TGTGCCAGCAGCTCCCTACGCCAGGCCCCCAAGACAGATACGCAGTATTTT. It translates to CASSSLRQAPKTDTQYF. Variable domain in full (rest from reference TRBV7-2 and TRBJ2-3): GAGVSQSPSNKVTEKGKDVELRCDPISGHTALYWYRQSLGQGLEFLIYFQGNSAPDKSGLPSDRFSAERTGGSVSTLTIQRTQQEDSAVYLCASSSLRQAPKTDTQYFGPGTRLTVL.

This clonotype was detected ten times or more. This chain links TRBV7-9 with TRBJ1-1; a possible D gene is TRBD1 (6 bases). The germline gives CDR1 SEHNR, CDR2 FQNEAQ (reference sequence). This CDR3 contains 15 residues. Deletions cut 5 bases from V and 1 base from J, with 14 bases between. In DNA form, the CDR3 reads TGTGCCAGCAGCGCGAAGGTGGACAGGAACACTGAAGCTTTCTTT. This gives the protein CASSAKVDRNTEAFF.

As to this clonotype: A much larger clone differs by one base, so this may be a read error. The gene calls are TRBV4-1 and TRBJ1-1; D perhaps matches TRBD1 (5 bases). CDR1 and CDR2 (germline): MGHRA, YSYEKL. This CDR3 has 15 amino acids. The CDR3 region is CASSRDARVGSEAFF. CDR3 nucleotide sequence: TGTGCCAGCAGCCGGGACGCGAGGGTGGGCTCTGAAGCTTTCTTT.

A note on this clonotype: The junction differs from germline at one of its ends, possibly a read error. This chain links TRBV7-9 with TRBJ1-3; D is possibly TRBD1 (5 bases). The CDR3 has 14 amino acids. The germline V gene has CDR1 SEHNR and CDR2 FQNEAQ (reference sequence). The DNA of the CDR3 is TGTGCTATAAACGGGGGTCAGCTTGGAGACACCATATATTTT. It specifies CAINGGQLGDTIYF.

About this clonotype: A much larger clone lies one base from this, so it may be a read error. The chain carries TRBV7-8 and TRBJ2-7, with D possibly being TRBD2 (6 bases). With 4 bases removed from V and 7 bases from J, the gap between germline ends came to 17 bases. This CDR3 region has 14 residues. The germline V gene encodes CDR1 SGHVS and CDR2 FQNEAQ. DNA for the CDR3: TGTGCCAGCAGCTGGAGGGGAGAGTCGCGGGAGCAGTACTTC. It codes for CASSWRGESREQYF. The entire variable domain, with the rest obtained from reference TRBV7-8 and TRBJ2-7, is as follows: GAGVSQSPRYKVAKRGQDVALRCDPISGHVSLFWYQQALGQGPEFLTYFQNEAQLDKSGLPSDRFFAERPEGSVSTLKIQRTQQEDSAVYLCASSWRGESREQYFGPGTRLTVT.